This TCR beta chain was recorded in a study of early T cells in non-severe SARS-CoV-2 infection (dated by TCRdb to the early 2020s). Turning to the overall study: Because TCR sequencing relied on bulk RNA taken from unsorted whole blood, pairing of alpha and beta chains was not possible.

V and J are truncated by 5 bases and 4 bases respectively, leaving an intervening sequence of 17 bases. CDR1 and CDR2, looked up from the germline V gene, are MNHNS and SASEGT. From the cysteine up to the phenylalanine, the CDR3 has a length of 15 residues. The kept DNA is CDR3 alone, 45 bases in frame from the first base. This clonotype occurred many times. Its antigen is still unknown. The sample holds no much larger clone one base away, and base qualities are not on file. The library was produced with 5' RACE. The instrument given in TCRdb is NextSeq 500. Unique molecular identifiers were attached to individual cDNA molecules in the TCR library protocol so that sequencing error and PCR bias could be corrected. Both TCR alpha and beta chains were sequenced, and tight co-correlation was observed between alpha and beta sequence abundances in each sample. Under the source paper's analysis protocol: Decombinator V4 was used to perform V gene, J gene and CDR3 annotation of TCR sequences. TCRs were defined as expanded if a significant change between any two time points was detected under a Poisson model with p below 0.0001. TCR abundances were normalised to the total number of TCRs sequenced per sample and were expressed as counts per million. TRAV1-2 paired with TRAJ12, TRAJ20 or TRAJ33 defined MAIT TCRs, while TRAV10 paired with TRAJ18 defined iNKT TCRs. VDJdb, accessed 1 November 2021, was searched for CMV, EBV and SARS-CoV-2 annotated TCRs, with TCRs annotated for multiple antigens excluded. The public reads were run again by TCRdb, first through fastp at Q25 and then through MiXCR, and only productive beta chains were kept. Duplicate CDR3 protein sequences are folded into a single record with the most common DNA and genes. None of the V and J calls come from the authors' own analysis; TCRdb made them. This sample has approximately 37,000 distinct CDR3 sequences in its table, and less than 6.5% of those were observed once. The ten top clones hold 6% to 6.5% of the sample.

Study-level results and caveats: VDJdb matching was skewed toward anti-spike CD8 responses and likely underestimated virus-specific expansions by missing private and CD4 specificities.

Set within a cohort of healthcare workers in London, UK, this nested case-control study involved weekly PCR testing of nasopharyngeal swabs along with blood sampling. Between 23 and 31 March 2020, the week of the UK lockdown, healthcare workers were enrolled and then followed up weekly for as long as 16 weeks. Recombination joined TRBV6-1 with TRBJ2-5; 6 matching bases give a weak D call of TRBD1. The TCR originated in an adult who was a healthcare worker with PCR-confirmed SARS-CoV-2 infection or an uninfected control (not recorded which). This sample comprised whole blood, obtained at baseline. The nucleotide sequence is TGTGCCAGCAGTCCCCACGCAGGGGTTGGAGAGACCCAGTACTTC. It translates to CASSPHAGVGETQYF.